One sample yielded the 27 T cell receptor beta chains listed below, sequenced in a study of cytomegalovirus exposure and HLA in healthy donors. The assay was immunoSEQ multiplex PCR, and TCRdb's table has in-frame clones only and misses some. Of roughly 120,000 clones listed, 85% to 90% are singletons. Specimen: PBMCs. These receptors were obtained from a woman in her thirties in good health and CMV-seropositive.

J is TRBJ2-1 and V is TRBV12-1; the tabulated D call, TRBD2, remains unverified against the DNA. TRBV12-1 is given as a pseudogene. The CDR3 contains 14 residues. The CDR3 nucleotides are TGTGCCAGCAGCTCCGGCGGGAGTAACAATGAGCAGTTCTTC. It yields the protein CASSSGGSNNEQFF.

V is TRBV27 and J is TRBJ2-1, with TRBD2 as a possible D gene (6 bases). Trimming pared 3 bases from V and 4 bases from J, leaving 10 bases between. The germline CDR1 and CDR2 sequences are MNHEY and SMNVEV (reference sequence). This CDR3 has 14 residues. Here the CDR3 DNA reads TGTGCCAGCAGTTTCGGCGGGGCATACAATGAGCAGTTCTTC. The encoded protein is CASSFGGAYNEQFF.

This sequence joins TRBV23-1 and TRBJ2-7; possible D gene TRBD1, 5 bases. TRBV23-1 is an ORF, with its function uncertain. Between the trimmed V and J ends, which lost 0 bases and 3 bases, there was a span of 15 bases. The CDR3 has 16 amino acids. CDR3 amino acids: CASSQSVGQGNYEQYF. CDR3 DNA sequence: TGCGCCAGCAGTCAATCGGTGGGGCAAGGGAACTACGAGCAGTACTTC.

The chain uses TRBV19 and TRBJ2-4, with 12 positions matching TRBD2. From germline, CDR1 is LNHDA and CDR2 SQIVND (reference sequence). This CDR3 region has 16 residues. Losses at the gene ends were 8 bases for V and 0 bases for J; bases not matched to a gene: 5. CDR3 region: CASGLAGRLAKNIQYF. The CDR3 nucleotides are TGTGCCAGTGGACTAGCGGGGAGATTAGCCAAAAACATTCAGTACTTC.

The chain has TRBV6-1 and TRBJ2-3; possible D gene TRBD2, 6 bases. CDR3 length: 15 amino acids. V dropped 5 bases and J dropped 2 bases, with 14 bases sitting between them. CDR1 and CDR2 from the germline V gene are MNHNS and SASEGT. The CDR3 bases are TGTGCCAGCAGTCTTTACCGGGAGCCCACAGATACGCAGTATTTT. Its protein is CASSLYREPTDTQYF.

V gene TRBV25-1 combines with J gene TRBJ2-1, with 11 bases aligning to TRBD2. V trimming: 4 bases; J trimming: 8 bases; junction bases outside the gene matches: 7. Germline V gene lookup returns CDR1 MGHDK and CDR2 SYGVNS. The CDR3 is made up of 15 amino acids. The CDR3 region is CASSVASGGMDEQFF. As DNA, the CDR3 is TGTGCCAGCAGTGTTGCTAGCGGGGGGATGGATGAGCAGTTCTTC.

The chain employs TRBV6-6 and TRBJ2-1, with a tentative D call TRBD2 (6 bases). This CDR3 spans 15 amino acids. The germline CDR1 and CDR2 sequences are MNHNY and SVGAGI (reference sequence). V was shortened by 4 bases and J by 6 bases, with 16 bases between the two germline ends. The CDR3 spells CASSSTGLIRNEQFF. The CDR3 DNA follows: TGTGCCAGCAGTTCGACTGGACTAATCCGCAATGAGCAGTTCTTC.

The chain is built from TRBV19 and TRBJ2-2, with 7 bases matching TRBD2. Germline CDR1 and CDR2: LNHDA and SQIVND (reference sequence). The CDR3 has 16 residues. V gave up 6 bases and J gave up 4 bases; unmatched junction bases: 11. As DNA, the CDR3 is TGTGCCAGTAGCCGAGGAAGCGGGGTGTTCACCGGGGAGCTGTTTTTT. Translated, it gives CASSRGSGVFTGELFF.

The chain is built from TRBV2 and TRBJ1-2; 9 nucleotides align to TRBD1. Losses at the gene ends were 6 bases for V and 13 bases for J; bases not matched to a gene: 9. The CDR3 covers 12 residues. Per germline, CDR1 SNHLY and CDR2 FYNNEI. The CDR3 spells CASRTGQGGSTF. For the CDR3, the DNA is TGTGCCAGCAGAACGGGACAGGGAGGTTCCACCTTC.

CDR3 sequence reads: CASSFKRATSTDTQYF. The CDR3 DNA sequence: TGTGCCAGCAGCTTCAAGCGGGCCACGAGCACAGATACGCAGTATTTT. The gene calls are TRBV5-4 and TRBJ2-3; weak D call: TRBD2 (6 bases). V was cut by 2 bases and J by 0 bases, with 13 bases left in between. Germline CDR1 SGHNT, CDR2 YYREEE (reference sequence). The CDR3 loop spans 16 amino acids.

The chain is built from TRBV7-9 and TRBJ2-1; D gene ambiguous. Deletions cut 5 bases from V and 7 bases from J, with 15 bases between. Germline CDR1 SEHNR, CDR2 FQNEAQ (reference sequence). The CDR3 runs 14 residues. CDR3 nucleotides: TGTGCCAGCAGCCAAGTACGGCTAGGTAATGAGCAGTTCTTC. Its translation is CASSQVRLGNEQFF. The full variable domain, rest sourced from reference TRBV7-9 and TRBJ2-1, is DTGVSQNPRHKITKRGQNVTFRCDPISEHNRLYWYRQTLGQGPEFLTYFQNEAQLEKSRLLSDRFSAERPKGSFSTLEIQRTEQGDSAMYLCASSQVRLGNEQFFGPGTRLTVL.

CDR3 nucleotides: TGCGCCAGCAGCCCACAGGGGGCAACCTACGAGCAGTACTTC. Translation gives CASSPQGATYEQYF. The chain recombines TRBV5-1 with TRBJ2-7; 9 bases are shared with TRBD1. V lost 4 bases and J lost 2; bases outside the gene matches: 4. The CDR3 has 14 amino acids. CDR1 SGHRS and CDR2 YFSETQ come from the germline V gene.

The chain combines TRBV25-1 with TRBJ2-3; D is uncertain. The V end was cut by 8 bases, the J end by 5 bases, with 8 bases between. The V gene's germline CDR1 is MGHDK and CDR2 SYGVNS. The CDR3 has 11 amino acids. The CDR3 nucleotides read TGTGCCAGCTCTCACGGAGATACGCAGTATTTT. It yields the protein CASSHGDTQYF.

The J gene is TRBJ2-1, the V gene TRBV19, with a tentative D call TRBD2 (5 bases). The V end was cut by 6 bases, the J end by 8 bases, with 14 bases between. The CDR3 runs to 13 residues. Germline V gives CDR1 LNHDA, CDR2 SQIVND (reference sequence). CDR3 in amino acids: CASRDHHGDEQFF. The CDR3 DNA sequence: TGTGCCAGTAGGGACCACCACGGGGATGAGCAGTTCTTC.

In DNA, the CDR3 is TGTGCCAGCAGCACGACTAGCGGGAGTTACAATGAGCAGTTCTTC. This codes for CASSTTSGSYNEQFF. V gene TRBV5-4 combines with J gene TRBJ2-1, with 12 bases fitting TRBD2. Per germline, CDR1 SGHNT and CDR2 YYREEE (reference sequence). The CDR3 is 15 amino acids. The V and J ends lost 4 bases and 4 bases, in that order; junction bases with no gene match: 3.

The genes are TRBV5-1 and TRBJ2-7, with D possibly TRBD1 on 6 matching bases. Germline CDR1 SGHRS, CDR2 YFSETQ. The CDR3 runs 13 residues. V was clipped by 5 bases and J by 3 bases, with 12 bases between them. CDR3 amino acids: CASRYGQFYEQYF. CDR3 sequence (DNA): TGCGCCAGCAGGTACGGACAGTTCTACGAGCAGTACTTC.

CDR3 bases: TGTGCCAGCAGCCAGGTGGGCACTAATGAAAAACTGTTTTTT. It translates to CASSQVGTNEKLFF. The genes are TRBV4-2 and TRBJ1-4, with D unresolved. This CDR3 contains 14 residues. Deletions cut 3 bases from V and 2 bases from J, with 7 bases between. CDR1 and CDR2 from the germline V gene are LGHNA and YNFKEQ.

The chain couples TRBV2 to TRBJ1-4; maybe TRBD1 (6 bases). The V and J ends lost 3 bases and 8 bases respectively, with 13 bases between them. This CDR3 contains 14 residues. Germline loops: CDR1 SNHLY, CDR2 FYNNEI. CDR3 sequence: CASSDGGAREKLFF. The CDR3 bases are TGTGCCAGCAGTGATGGGGGGGCACGGGAAAAACTGTTTTTT.

The J gene is TRBJ1-2, the V gene TRBV6-6, with D possibly being TRBD1 (5 bases). Germline loops: CDR1 MNHNY, CDR2 SVGAGI (reference sequence). This CDR3 region has 14 residues. V lost 2 bases and J lost 6, with 13 bases in between. The DNA for the CDR3 is TGTGCCAGCAGTTACGCAGGGCTTAAAAATGGCTACACCTTC. Translation: CASSYAGLKNGYTF.

The V and J genes are TRBV6-6 and TRBJ1-5; perhaps TRBD1 as D (6 bases). Per the germline V gene, CDR1 is MNHNY and CDR2 is SVGAGI (reference sequence). The V end lost 5 bases, the J end lost 5 bases, and 10 bases lay between the germline ends. This CDR3 is 13 amino acids long. Here the CDR3 reads CASSSTGYQPQHF. CDR3 DNA: TGTGCCAGCAGTAGTACAGGGTATCAGCCCCAGCATTTT.

The J gene is TRBJ2-7, the V gene TRBV7-8; 12 bases are shared with TRBD2. Germline V lookup: CDR1 SGHVS, CDR2 FQNEAQ. This CDR3 has 16 residues. The ends lost 5 bases at V and 3 bases at J; junction bases unmatched: 8. The CDR3 sequence is CASSRGLAGTVYEQYF. Written as DNA, the CDR3 is TGTGCCAGCAGCCGCGGACTAGCGGGGACTGTCTACGAGCAGTACTTC.

The genes are TRBV30 and TRBJ2-1; 9 bases agree with TRBD1. Per germline, CDR1 GTSNPN and CDR2 SVGIG (reference sequence). The CDR3 runs 14 residues. V was clipped by 4 bases and J by 2 bases; unmatched bases: 3. The CDR3 protein is CAWTGTGTYNEQFF. The CDR3 DNA follows: TGTGCCTGGACCGGGACAGGGACCTACAATGAGCAGTTCTTC.

The rearrangement joins TRBV28 to TRBJ2-3; 7 positions match TRBD1. Losses at the gene ends were 6 bases for V and 4 bases for J; bases not matched to a gene: 4. The CDR3 totals 13 residues. CDR1 MDHEN and CDR2 SYDVKM come from the germline V gene. CDR3 in DNA: TGTGCCAGCAGCCGCCAGGGGGCAGATACGCAGTATTTT. Amino acids: CASSRQGADTQYF. The entire variable domain, with the rest obtained from reference TRBV28 and TRBJ2-3, is as follows: DVKVTQSSRYLVKRTGEKVFLECVQDMDHENMFWYRQDPGLGLRLIYFSYDVKMKEKGDIPEGYSVSREKKERFSLILESASTNQTSMYLCASSRQGADTQYFGPGTRLTVL.

The rearrangement uses TRBV7-2 and TRBJ2-5; TRBD2 matches at 10 bases. V dropped 1 base and J dropped 5; count of bases not matched to a gene: 7. Germline loops: CDR1 SGHTA, CDR2 FQGNSA. This CDR3 has 16 residues. CDR3 sequence: CASSLESGGARETQYF. The CDR3 bases are TGTGCCAGCAGCTTAGAGAGCGGGGGGGCCAGGGAGACCCAGTACTTC.

This clone was found once. J is TRBJ2-2 and V is TRBV5-1; 12 positions match TRBD2. This CDR3 comprises 16 residues. Germline V lookup: CDR1 SGHRS, CDR2 YFSETQ. V gave up 3 bases and J gave up 4 bases; unmatched junction bases: 4. The CDR3 DNA sequence: TGCGCCAGCAGCTCCCGGACTAGCGGGATCACCGGGGAGCTGTTTTTT. This gives the protein CASSSRTSGITGELFF.

A single count supports this clone. V gene TRBV6-1 combines with J gene TRBJ2-7, with D possibly being TRBD1 (6 bases). Germline CDR1 and CDR2: MNHNS and SASEGT. Deletions cut 2 bases from V and 4 bases from J, with 15 bases between. This CDR3 contains 15 residues. CDR3 in DNA: TGTGCCAGCAGTGAATATATGGGGGCAACGTACGAGCAGTACTTC. It specifies CASSEYMGATYEQYF.

The chain has TRBV29-1 and TRBJ2-7; 8 nucleotides line up with TRBD2. V trimming: 4 bases; J trimming: 3 bases; junction bases outside the gene matches: 5. The CDR3 spans 13 residues. The germline V gene encodes CDR1 SQVTM and CDR2 ANQGSEA. The CDR3 DNA is TGCAGCGTTGCCCGGGGGGGGGACTACGAGCAGTACTTC. Its translation is CSVARGGDYEQYF.